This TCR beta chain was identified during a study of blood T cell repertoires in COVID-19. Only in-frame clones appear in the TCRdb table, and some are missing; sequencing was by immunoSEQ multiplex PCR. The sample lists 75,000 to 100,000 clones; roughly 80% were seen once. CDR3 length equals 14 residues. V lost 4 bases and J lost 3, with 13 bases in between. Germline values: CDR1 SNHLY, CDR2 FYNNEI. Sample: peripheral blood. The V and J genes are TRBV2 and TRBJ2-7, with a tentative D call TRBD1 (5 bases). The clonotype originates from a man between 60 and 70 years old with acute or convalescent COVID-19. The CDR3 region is CASSVQGSGYEQYF. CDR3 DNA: TGTGCCAGCAGTGTCCAGGGTTCGGGCTACGAGCAGTACTTC. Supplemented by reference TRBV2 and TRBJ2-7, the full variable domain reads EPEVTQTPSHQVTQMGQEVILRCVPISNHLYFYWYRQILGQKVEFLVSFYNNEISEKSEIFDDQFSVERPDGSNFTLKIRSTKLEDSAMYFCASSVQGSGYEQYFGPGTRLTVT.